This entry lists 23 T cell receptor beta chains sequenced from one sample in a study of OX40 agonist ivuxolimab in advanced cancers. Libraries were made using the immunoSEQ multiplex PCR assay. TCRdb obtained this table from immuneACCESS and retained in-frame rearrangements with V and J assigned. These tables miss some clones; where compared with another copy, unresolved V genes account for less than half of the shortfall, and the remainder is unexplained. In this sample the table shows approximately 70,000 clones, about four fifths of which occur a single time. Clones ranked in the top ten supply less than 7.5% of the sample. Sequencing used CD4+ or CD8+ T cells sorted from blood, obtained in a trial of the OX40 agonist ivuxolimab. These receptors were taken from an adult with an advanced solid tumor such as melanoma, head and neck, liver or kidney cancer.

In this sample, this clone turned up once. The chain links TRBV5-4 to TRBJ2-7, with 7 bases identical to TRBD1. Looked up from germline, CDR1 is SGHNT and CDR2 is YYREEE (reference sequence). This CDR3 has 14 amino acids. V gave up 4 bases and J gave up 4 bases; unmatched junction bases: 8. The DNA of the CDR3 is TGTGCCAGCAGCCTAGGGGGCCAGGGGTACGAGCAGTACTTC. It translates to CASSLGGQGYEQYF.

The rearrangement joins TRBV7-8 to TRBJ1-5; D gene uncertain. This CDR3 has 16 residues. V gave up 0 bases and J gave up 4 bases, with 13 bases separating them. The germline V gene encodes CDR1 SGHVS and CDR2 FQNEAQ. The CDR3 DNA reads as TGTGCCAGCAGCTTAGCCCCGGCCCTGACTAATCAGCCCCAGCATTTT. Protein: CASSLAPALTNQPQHF.

The rearrangement joins TRBV5-1 to TRBJ1-2; D is unresolved. Trimming took 0 bases from V and 8 from J, leaving 17 bases between them. The CDR3 is made up of 15 amino acids. Germline V CDR1 and CDR2: SGHRS, YFSETQ. DNA of the CDR3: TGCGCCAGCAGCTTGGCCAAGGACGGCACGGGAGGCTACACCTTC. This gives the protein CASSLAKDGTGGYTF.

This chain connects TRBV23-1 to TRBJ2-7; D possibly corresponds to TRBD1 (5 bases). TRBV23-1 is flagged as an ORF with uncertain function. CDR3 length: 15 amino acids. With 4 bases removed from V and 2 bases from J, the gap between germline ends came to 15 bases. The CDR3 DNA reads as TGCGCCAGCAGTCCTCCAGGGCCAAGTACCTACGAGCAGTACGTC. Translating it yields CASSPPGPSTYEQYV.

The rearrangement joins TRBV27 to TRBJ2-6; D is unclear. V shed 1 base and J shed 1 base, with 2 bases lying between them. CDR3 size: 14 residues. CDR1 and CDR2 from the germline V gene are MNHEY and SMNVEV (reference sequence). CDR3 sequence (DNA): TGTGCCAGCAGTTTATGGTCTGGGGCCAACGTCCTGACTTTC. This codes for CASSLWSGANVLTF.

The V call is TRBV7-6, the J call TRBJ2-5; D remains unclear. The V gene lost 5 bases and the J gene lost 5 bases, with 15 bases spanning the gap. Germline lookup yields CDR1 SGHVS and CDR2 FNYEAQ. The CDR3 has 14 amino acids. The CDR3 is CASSTMSAGETQYF. CDR3 DNA sequence: TGTGCCAGCAGCACTATGAGCGCTGGGGAGACCCAGTACTTC. Combining the CDR3 with reference TRBV7-6 and TRBJ2-5 gives the whole variable domain GAGVSQSPRYKVTKRGQDVALRCDPISGHVSLYWYRQALGQGPEFLTYFNYEAQQDKSGLPNDRFSAERPEGSISTLTIQRTEQRDSAMYRCASSTMSAGETQYFGPGTRLLVL.

The chain combines TRBV10-3 with TRBJ2-1, with TRBD2 identical over 8 bases. V shed 4 bases and J 5 bases; nucleotides not matched to a gene: 7. The CDR3 is 15 residues long. Germline CDR1 ENHRY, CDR2 SYGVKD. In DNA, the CDR3 is TGTGCCATCAGTGGGTCCGCGGGGGGAAACAATGAGCAGTTCTTC. It yields the protein CAISGSAGGNNEQFF.

On this clone itself: This CDR3 fails to terminate in the conserved phenylalanine or tryptophan, so it likely reflects a read error. The genes are TRBV6-5 and TRBJ1-5; TRBD1 matches 12 bases. The CDR3 runs to 14 residues. Unmatched junction bases numbered 0, after V lost 2 bases and J lost 7 bases. Germline-derived CDR1 and CDR2 are MNHEY and SVGAGI. The CDR3 DNA reads TGTGCCAGCAGTTACGGGACAGGGGGCCAGCCCCAGCATCTT. Translation: CASSYGTGGQPQHL.

A few counts support this clone. The rearrangement uses TRBV6-5 and TRBJ1-2; 7 positions agree with TRBD1. Germline V lookup: CDR1 MNHEY, CDR2 SVGAGI. The CDR3 extends over 12 amino acids. The V gene end was trimmed by 6 bases and the J gene end by 4 bases; junction bases not matched to a gene: 2. The CDR3 protein is CASSDRAYGYTF. The CDR3, as DNA: TGTGCCAGCAGCGACAGGGCCTATGGCTACACCTTC.

The table lists this clone with a count of one. This chain joins TRBV5-5 and TRBJ2-3, with 7 positions matching TRBD1. The CDR3 runs to 15 residues. From germline, CDR1 is SGHKS and CDR2 YYEKEE (reference sequence). J was trimmed by 3 bases and V by 2 bases; bases with no gene match: 6. The CDR3 here is CASSLDAGGTDTQYF. CDR3 nucleotides: TGTGCCAGCAGCTTAGATGCAGGGGGAACAGATACGCAGTATTTT.

The CDR3: CASSVGGSYEQYV. CDR3 nucleotides: TGTGCCAGCAGTGTCGGGGGCTCTTACGAGCAGTACGTC. V usage is TRBV2 and J usage is TRBJ2-7; D possibly uses TRBD1 or TRBD2 (6 bases each). The V and J ends lost 4 bases and 4 bases respectively, with 11 bases between them. The CDR3 runs 13 residues. CDR1 and CDR2 from the germline V gene are SNHLY and FYNNEI.

The V and J genes are TRBV5-1 and TRBJ2-1; 8 nucleotides match TRBD2. This CDR3 has 17 residues. The germline CDR1 and CDR2 sequences are SGHRS and YFSETQ. Unmatched junction bases numbered 11, after V lost 0 bases and J lost 6 bases. For the CDR3, the DNA is TGCGCCAGCAGCTTGGACATTCCGGGAGGGCCGGGCAATGAGCAGTTCTTC. Protein sequence: CASSLDIPGGPGNEQFF.

V gene TRBV2 combines with J gene TRBJ2-1; 7 bases map to TRBD1. The CDR3 loop spans 11 amino acids. The trim removed 8 bases at V and 10 bases at J, leaving 5 bases unmatched. Per germline, CDR1 SNHLY and CDR2 FYNNEI. The CDR3 region has the DNA TGTGCCAGCGCACGGACAGGAGAGCAGTTCTTC. As protein: CASARTGEQFF.

V and J are TRBV7-6 and TRBJ1-1, with D possibly TRBD1 on 5 matching bases. Deletions cut 5 bases from V and 6 bases from J, with 13 bases between. The CDR3 loop spans 13 amino acids. Germline V gene lookup returns CDR1 SGHVS and CDR2 FNYEAQ. The CDR3 region has the DNA TGTGCCAGCAGCGGGGGACGCAACGCTGAAGCTTTCTTT. This gives the protein CASSGGRNAEAFF.

This chain uses TRBV5-1 with TRBJ2-3; D remains unclear. V gave up 0 bases and J gave up 1 base, with 9 bases separating them. CDR1 is SGHRS and CDR2 is YFSETQ in the germline V gene. The CDR3 runs to 15 residues. CDR3 nucleotide sequence: TGCGCCAGCAGCTTGGGGGTAGGCGGCACAGATACGCAGTATTTT. Its translation: CASSLGVGGTDTQYF.

The chain is built from TRBV5-4 and TRBJ2-2; 8 bases map to TRBD1. CDR1 is SGHNT and CDR2 is YYREEE in the germline V gene (reference sequence). The CDR3 is made up of 13 amino acids. V trimming: 4 bases; J trimming: 6 bases; junction bases outside the gene matches: 2. The CDR3: CASSTTGAGELFF. CDR3 DNA sequence: TGTGCCAGCAGCACGACAGGGGCCGGGGAGCTGTTTTTT.

This sequence joins TRBV18 and TRBJ2-3; 16 bases map to TRBD2. Germline V lookup: CDR1 KGHSH, CDR2 LQKENI. The CDR3 covers 17 residues. Germline trimming cut 6 bases from V and 4 bases from J; bases unmatched to any gene: 7. DNA of the CDR3: TGTGCCAGCTCGTCCGGGACTAGCGGGGGGGCTGCAGATACGCAGTATTTT. Translated: CASSSGTSGGAADTQYF.

This clone was counted only a few times. This chain uses TRBV7-3 with TRBJ2-5, with a weak D call TRBD2 (6 bases). This CDR3 contains 13 residues. Per the germline V gene, CDR1 is SGHTA and CDR2 is FQGTGA. V lost 4 bases and J 5 bases, leaving 11 bases between the germline ends. In nucleotides, the CDR3 is TGTGCCAGCAGCTCTTCCGGGGGTGAGACCCAGTACTTC. Residues: CASSSSGGETQYF.

This chain joins TRBV10-3 and TRBJ1-3; TRBD1 matches at 8 bases. The CDR3 sequence is 15 residues long. Germline-derived CDR1 and CDR2 are ENHRY and SYGVKD. V dropped 4 bases and J dropped 0; count of bases not matched to a gene: 2. The CDR3 protein is CAISGTGTSGNTIYF. The CDR3 bases are TGTGCCATCAGTGGGACAGGGACCTCTGGAAACACCATATATTTT.

V and J are TRBV2 and TRBJ2-5; TRBD1 might be the D (6 bases). TRBJ2-7 explains the end of the DNA better; the J call may be wrong. The CDR3 is made up of 14 amino acids. Germline V gene lookup returns CDR1 SNHLY and CDR2 FYNNEI. The CDR3 loop reads CASSVKQGPYEQYF. CDR3 DNA: TGTGCCAGCAGTGTTAAACAGGGTCCCTACGAGCAGTACTTC.

This rearrangement joins TRBV10-3 to TRBJ1-1, with D maybe TRBD1 (6 bases). The V gene lost 10 bases and the J gene lost 3 bases, with 15 bases spanning the gap. Germline V gene lookup returns CDR1 ENHRY and CDR2 SYGVKD. CDR3 size: 13 residues. The CDR3 protein is CATTGISDTEAFF. DNA for the CDR3: TGTGCCACAACAGGGATATCGGACACTGAAGCTTTCTTT.

The chain carries TRBV5-1 and TRBJ2-2, with D possibly matching TRBD1 (6 bases). The CDR3 is made up of 15 amino acids. Between the trimmed V and J ends, which lost 4 bases and 0 bases, there was a span of 10 bases. Germline V gene lookup returns CDR1 SGHRS and CDR2 YFSETQ. CDR3 protein: CASSPTGTNTGELFF. For the CDR3, the DNA is TGCGCCAGCAGCCCGACAGGCACGAACACCGGGGAGCTGTTTTTT.

This chain uses TRBV2 with TRBJ1-5; 7 bases match TRBD1. CDR1 SNHLY and CDR2 FYNNEI come from the germline V gene. The CDR3 is 14 residues long. V lost 8 bases and J lost 4; bases outside the gene matches: 8. The CDR3 nucleotides read TGTGCCAGCGGTAAAGGGACAGCGAATCAGCCCCAGCATTTT. It translates to CASGKGTANQPQHF.